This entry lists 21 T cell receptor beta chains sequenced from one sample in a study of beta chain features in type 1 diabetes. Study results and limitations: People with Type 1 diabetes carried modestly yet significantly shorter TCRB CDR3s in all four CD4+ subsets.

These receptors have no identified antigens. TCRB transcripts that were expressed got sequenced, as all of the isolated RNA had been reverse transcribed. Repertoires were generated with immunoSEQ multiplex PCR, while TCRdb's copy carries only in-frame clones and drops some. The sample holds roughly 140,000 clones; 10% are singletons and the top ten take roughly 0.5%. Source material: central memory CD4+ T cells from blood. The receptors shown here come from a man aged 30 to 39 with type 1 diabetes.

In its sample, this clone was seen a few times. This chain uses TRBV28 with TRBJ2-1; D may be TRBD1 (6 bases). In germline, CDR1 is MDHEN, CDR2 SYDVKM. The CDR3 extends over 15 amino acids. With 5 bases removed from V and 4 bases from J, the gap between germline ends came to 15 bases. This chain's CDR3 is CASSLLGQPYNEQFF. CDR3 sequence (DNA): TGTGCCAGCAGTCTCCTCGGACAGCCATACAATGAGCAGTTCTTC.

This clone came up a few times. CDR3 residues: CASSTSVRNTEAFF. The DNA of the CDR3 is TGTGCCAGCAGCACATCCGTCAGGAACACTGAAGCTTTCTTT. The chain employs TRBV2 and TRBJ1-1; D is ambiguous. This CDR3 is 14 amino acids long. Germline lookup yields CDR1 SNHLY and CDR2 FYNNEI. The V end was cut by 6 bases, the J end by 1 base, with 12 bases between.

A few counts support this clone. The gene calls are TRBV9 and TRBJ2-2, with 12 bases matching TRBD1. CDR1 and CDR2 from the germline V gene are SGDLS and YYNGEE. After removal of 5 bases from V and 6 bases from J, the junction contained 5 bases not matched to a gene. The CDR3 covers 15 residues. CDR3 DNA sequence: TGTGCCAGCAGACCGGGACAGGGGGCATCCGGGGAGCTGTTTTTT. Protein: CASRPGQGASGELFF.

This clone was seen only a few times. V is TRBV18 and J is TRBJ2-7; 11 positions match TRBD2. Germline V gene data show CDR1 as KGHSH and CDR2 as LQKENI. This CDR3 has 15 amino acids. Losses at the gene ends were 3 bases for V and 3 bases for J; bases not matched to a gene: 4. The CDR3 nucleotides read TGTGCCAGCTCACCGCCCGGGACTAGCGGCTACGAGCAGTACTTC. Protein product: CASSPPGTSGYEQYF.

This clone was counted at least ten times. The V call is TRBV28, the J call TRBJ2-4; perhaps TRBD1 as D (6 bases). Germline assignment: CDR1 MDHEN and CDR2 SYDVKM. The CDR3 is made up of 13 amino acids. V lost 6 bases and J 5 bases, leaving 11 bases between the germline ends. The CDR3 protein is CASSREGENIQYF. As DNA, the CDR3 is TGTGCCAGCAGCCGCGAGGGGGAAAACATTCAGTACTTC.

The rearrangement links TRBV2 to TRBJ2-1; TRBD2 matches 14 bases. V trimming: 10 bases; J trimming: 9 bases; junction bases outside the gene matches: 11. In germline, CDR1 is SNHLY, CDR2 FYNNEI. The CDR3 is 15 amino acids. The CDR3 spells CATGGTSGSSGEQFF. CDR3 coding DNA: TGTGCCACAGGAGGGACTAGCGGGAGTTCGGGTGAGCAGTTCTTC.

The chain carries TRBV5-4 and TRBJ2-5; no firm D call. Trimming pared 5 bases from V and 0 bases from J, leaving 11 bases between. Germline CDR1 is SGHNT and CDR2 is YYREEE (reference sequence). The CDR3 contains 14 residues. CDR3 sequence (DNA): TGTGCCAGCAGAGCGACGGCGGACCAAGAGACCCAGTACTTC. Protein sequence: CASRATADQETQYF.

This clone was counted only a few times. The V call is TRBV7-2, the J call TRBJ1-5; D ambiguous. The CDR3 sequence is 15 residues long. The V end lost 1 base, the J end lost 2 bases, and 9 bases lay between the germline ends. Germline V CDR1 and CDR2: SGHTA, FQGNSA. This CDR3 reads CASSLGGVGNQPQHF. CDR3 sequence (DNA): TGTGCCAGCAGCTTAGGCGGGGTTGGCAATCAGCCCCAGCATTTT.

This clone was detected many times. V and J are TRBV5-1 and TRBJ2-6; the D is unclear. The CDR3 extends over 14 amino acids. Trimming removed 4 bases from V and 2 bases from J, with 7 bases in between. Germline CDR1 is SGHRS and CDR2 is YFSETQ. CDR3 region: CASSPGTGANVLTF. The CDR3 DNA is TGCGCCAGCAGCCCAGGTACTGGGGCCAACGTCCTGACTTTC.

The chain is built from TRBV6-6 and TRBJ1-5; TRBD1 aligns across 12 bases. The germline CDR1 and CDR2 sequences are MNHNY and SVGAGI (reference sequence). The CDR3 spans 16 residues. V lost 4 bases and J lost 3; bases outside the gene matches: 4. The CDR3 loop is CASSWPGQGANQPQHF. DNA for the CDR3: TGTGCCAGCAGTTGGCCGGGACAGGGGGCCAATCAGCCCCAGCATTTT.

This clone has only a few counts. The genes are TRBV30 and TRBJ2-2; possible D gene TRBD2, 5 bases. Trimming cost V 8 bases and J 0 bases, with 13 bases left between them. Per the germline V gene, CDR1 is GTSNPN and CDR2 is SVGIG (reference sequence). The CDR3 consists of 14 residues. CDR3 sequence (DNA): TGTGCCCAAGGAGGAGAGACGAACACCGGGGAGCTGTTTTTT. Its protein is CAQGGETNTGELFF.

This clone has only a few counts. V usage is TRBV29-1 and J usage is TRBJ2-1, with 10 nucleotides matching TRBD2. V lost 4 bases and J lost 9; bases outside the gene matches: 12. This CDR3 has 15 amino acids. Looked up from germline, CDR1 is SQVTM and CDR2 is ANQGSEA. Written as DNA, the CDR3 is TGCAGCGTTGTCCTTACTAGCGGGGAGAGGATTGAGCAGTTCTTC. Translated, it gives CSVVLTSGERIEQFF.

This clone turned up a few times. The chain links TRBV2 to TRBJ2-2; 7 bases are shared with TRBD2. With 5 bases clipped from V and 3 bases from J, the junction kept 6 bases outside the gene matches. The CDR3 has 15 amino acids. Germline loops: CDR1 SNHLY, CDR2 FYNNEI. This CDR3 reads CASSFSGTDTGELFF. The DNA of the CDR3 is TGTGCCAGCAGTTTCAGCGGGACGGACACCGGGGAGCTGTTTTTT.

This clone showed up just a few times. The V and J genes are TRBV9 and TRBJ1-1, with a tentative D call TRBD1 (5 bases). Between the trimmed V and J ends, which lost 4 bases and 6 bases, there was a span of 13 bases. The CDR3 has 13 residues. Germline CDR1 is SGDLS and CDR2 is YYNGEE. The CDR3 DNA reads TGTGCCAGCAGCCTCCATTGGGGGGCTGAAGCTTTCTTT. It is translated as CASSLHWGAEAFF.

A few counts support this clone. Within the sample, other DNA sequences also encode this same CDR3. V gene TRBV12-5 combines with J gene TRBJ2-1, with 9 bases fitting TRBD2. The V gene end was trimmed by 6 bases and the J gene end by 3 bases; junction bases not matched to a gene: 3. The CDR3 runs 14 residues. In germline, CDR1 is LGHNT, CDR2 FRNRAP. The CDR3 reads CASGLAGYYNEQFF. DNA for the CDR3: TGTGCTAGTGGACTAGCGGGCTACTACAATGAGCAGTTCTTC.

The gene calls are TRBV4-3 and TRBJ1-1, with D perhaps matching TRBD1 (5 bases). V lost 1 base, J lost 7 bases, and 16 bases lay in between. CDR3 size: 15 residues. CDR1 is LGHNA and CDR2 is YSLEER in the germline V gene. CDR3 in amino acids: CASSQVIQAGSEAFF. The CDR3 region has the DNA TGCGCCAGCAGCCAAGTTATACAGGCTGGAAGTGAAGCTTTCTTT.

For the CDR3, the DNA is TGTGCCAGCAGCTCACCTAGCGGGAGGGGCGACGAGCAGTACTTC. It is translated as CASSSPSGRGDEQYF. The chain joins TRBV7-9 to TRBJ2-7, with TRBD2 matching 12 bases. The CDR3 sequence is 15 residues long. The V segment lost 4 bases and the J segment 5 bases; nucleotides outside the gene matches: 6. Per the germline V gene, CDR1 is SEHNR and CDR2 is FQNEAQ (reference sequence).

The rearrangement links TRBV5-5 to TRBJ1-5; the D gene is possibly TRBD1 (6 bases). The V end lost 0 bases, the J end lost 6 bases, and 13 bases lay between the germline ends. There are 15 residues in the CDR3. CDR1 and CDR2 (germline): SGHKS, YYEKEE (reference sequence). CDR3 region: CASSLGPGVRQPQHF. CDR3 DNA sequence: TGTGCCAGCAGCTTGGGGCCAGGGGTTCGTCAGCCCCAGCATTTT.

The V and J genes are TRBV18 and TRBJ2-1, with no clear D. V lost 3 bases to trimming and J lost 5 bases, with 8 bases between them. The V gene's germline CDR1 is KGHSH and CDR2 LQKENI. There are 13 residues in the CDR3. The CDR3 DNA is TGTGCCAGCTCACCCCGACAAGACAATGAGCAGTTCTTC. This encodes CASSPRQDNEQFF.

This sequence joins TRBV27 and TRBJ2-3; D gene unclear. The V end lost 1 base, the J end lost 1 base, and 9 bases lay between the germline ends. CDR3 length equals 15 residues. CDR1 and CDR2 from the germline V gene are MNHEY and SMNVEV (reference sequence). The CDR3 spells CASSLWIGGTDTQYF. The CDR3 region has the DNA TGTGCCAGCAGTTTATGGATCGGAGGCACAGATACGCAGTATTTT.

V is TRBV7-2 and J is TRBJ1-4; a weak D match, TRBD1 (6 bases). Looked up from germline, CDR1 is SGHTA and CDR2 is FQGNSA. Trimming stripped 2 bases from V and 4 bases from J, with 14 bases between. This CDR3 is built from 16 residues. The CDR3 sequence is CASSLLGTLHNEKLFF. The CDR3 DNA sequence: TGTGCCAGCAGCTTATTGGGGACACTACATAATGAAAAACTGTTTTTT.